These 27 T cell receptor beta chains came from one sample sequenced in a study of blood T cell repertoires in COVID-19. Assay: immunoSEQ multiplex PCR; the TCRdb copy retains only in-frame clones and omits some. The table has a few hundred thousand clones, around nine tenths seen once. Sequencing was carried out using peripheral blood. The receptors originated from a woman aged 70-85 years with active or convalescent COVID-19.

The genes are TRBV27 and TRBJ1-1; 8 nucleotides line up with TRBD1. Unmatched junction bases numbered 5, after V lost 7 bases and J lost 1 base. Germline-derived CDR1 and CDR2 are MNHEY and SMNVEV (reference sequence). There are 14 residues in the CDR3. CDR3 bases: TGTGCCAGCATCTTGCAGGGGGCGAACACTGAAGCTTTCTTT. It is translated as CASILQGANTEAFF.

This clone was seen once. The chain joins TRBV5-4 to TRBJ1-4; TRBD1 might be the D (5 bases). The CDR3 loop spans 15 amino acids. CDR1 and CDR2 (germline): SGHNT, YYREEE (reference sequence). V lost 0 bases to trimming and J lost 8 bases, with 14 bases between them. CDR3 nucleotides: TGTGCCAGCAGCTTGGCCAGGCAGGGCAACGAAAAACTGTTTTTT. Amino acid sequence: CASSLARQGNEKLFF. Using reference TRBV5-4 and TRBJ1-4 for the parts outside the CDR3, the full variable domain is ETGVTQSPTHLIKTRGQQVTLRCSSQSGHNTVSWYQQALGQGPQFIFQYYREEENGRGNFPPRFSGLQFPNYSSELNVNALELDDSALYLCASSLARQGNEKLFFGSGTQLSVL.

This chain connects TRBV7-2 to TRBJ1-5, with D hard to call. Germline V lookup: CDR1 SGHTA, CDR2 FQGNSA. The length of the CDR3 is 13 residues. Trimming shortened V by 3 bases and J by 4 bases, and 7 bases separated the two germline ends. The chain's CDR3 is CASSFTQNQPQHF. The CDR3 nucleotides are TGTGCCAGCAGCTTTACACAAAATCAGCCCCAGCATTTT.

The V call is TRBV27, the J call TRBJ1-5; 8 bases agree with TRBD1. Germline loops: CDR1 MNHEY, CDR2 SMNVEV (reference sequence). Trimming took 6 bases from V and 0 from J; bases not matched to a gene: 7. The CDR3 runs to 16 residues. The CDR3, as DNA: TGTGCCAGCAGGGATGGGACAGGTGATAGCAATCAGCCCCAGCATTTT. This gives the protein CASRDGTGDSNQPQHF.

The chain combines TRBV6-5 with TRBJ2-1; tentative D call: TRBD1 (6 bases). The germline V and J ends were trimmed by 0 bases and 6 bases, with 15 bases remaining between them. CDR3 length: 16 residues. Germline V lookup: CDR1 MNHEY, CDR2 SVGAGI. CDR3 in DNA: TGTGCCAGCAGTTACTCGGAGGACAGCAGGGGCAATGAGCAGTTCTTC. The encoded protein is CASSYSEDSRGNEQFF.

The CDR3: CASSWTSGQETQYF. The CDR3 DNA follows: TGCGCCAGCAGCTGGACTAGCGGCCAAGAGACCCAGTACTTC. The V call is TRBV5-1, the J call TRBJ2-5, with TRBD2 matching 10 bases. The length of the CDR3 is 14 residues. Germline assignment: CDR1 SGHRS and CDR2 YFSETQ. J lost 1 base, V lost 3 bases, and 0 bases had no gene match.

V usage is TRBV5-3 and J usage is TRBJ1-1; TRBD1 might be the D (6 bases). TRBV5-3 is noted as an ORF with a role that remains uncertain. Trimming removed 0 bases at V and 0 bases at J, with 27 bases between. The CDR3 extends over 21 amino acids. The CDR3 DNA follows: TGTGCCAGAAGCTTGGGCCTCAGGGGCTCTCAGAATCCTTTAATGAACACTGAAGCTTTCTTT. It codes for CARSLGLRGSQNPLMNTEAFF.

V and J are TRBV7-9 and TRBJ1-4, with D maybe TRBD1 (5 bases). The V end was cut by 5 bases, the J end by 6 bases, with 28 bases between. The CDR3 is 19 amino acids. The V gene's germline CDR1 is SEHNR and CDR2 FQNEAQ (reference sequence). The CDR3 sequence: CASSLGSGGDFYRYEKLFF. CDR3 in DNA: TGTGCCAGCAGCCTCGGGTCGGGAGGGGATTTTTATCGGTATGAAAAACTGTTTTTT. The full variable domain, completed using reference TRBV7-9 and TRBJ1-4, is DTGVSQNPRHKITKRGQNVTFRCDPISEHNRLYWYRQTLGQGPEFLTYFQNEAQLEKSRLLSDRFSAERPKGSFSTLEIQRTEQGDSAMYLCASSLGSGGDFYRYEKLFFGSGTQLSVL.

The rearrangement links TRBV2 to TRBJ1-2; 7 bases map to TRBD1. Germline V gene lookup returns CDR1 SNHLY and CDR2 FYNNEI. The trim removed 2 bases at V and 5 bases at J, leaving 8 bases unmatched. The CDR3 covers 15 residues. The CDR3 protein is CASSENLGTAYGYTF. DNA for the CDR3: TGTGCCAGCAGTGAAAATTTAGGGACAGCGTATGGCTACACCTTC.

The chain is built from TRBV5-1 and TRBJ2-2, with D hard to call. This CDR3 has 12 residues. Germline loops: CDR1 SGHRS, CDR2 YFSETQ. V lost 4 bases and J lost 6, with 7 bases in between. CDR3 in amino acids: CASSPFSGELFF. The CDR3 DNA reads TGCGCCAGCAGCCCCTTCTCCGGGGAGCTGTTTTTT.

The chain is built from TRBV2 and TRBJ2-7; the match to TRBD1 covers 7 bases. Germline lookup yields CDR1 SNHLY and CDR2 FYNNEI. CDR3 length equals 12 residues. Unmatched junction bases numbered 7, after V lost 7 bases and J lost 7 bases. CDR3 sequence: CASKNRGWEQYF. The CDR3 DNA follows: TGTGCCAGCAAGAACAGGGGTTGGGAGCAGTACTTC.

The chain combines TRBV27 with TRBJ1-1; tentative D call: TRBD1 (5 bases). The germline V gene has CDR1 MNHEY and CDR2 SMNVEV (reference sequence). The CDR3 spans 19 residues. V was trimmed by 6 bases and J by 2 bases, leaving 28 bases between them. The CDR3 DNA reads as TGTGCCAGCAGCCCCTTAAATCCCATGACAGCGGGCATTAACACTGAAGCTTTCTTT. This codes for CASSPLNPMTAGINTEAFF.

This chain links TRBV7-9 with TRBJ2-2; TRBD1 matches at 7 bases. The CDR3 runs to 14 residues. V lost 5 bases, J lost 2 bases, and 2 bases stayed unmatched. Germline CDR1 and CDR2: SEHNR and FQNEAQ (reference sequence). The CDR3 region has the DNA TGTGCCAGCAGCGGGACAGTTAACACCGGGGAGCTGTTTTTT. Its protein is CASSGTVNTGELFF.

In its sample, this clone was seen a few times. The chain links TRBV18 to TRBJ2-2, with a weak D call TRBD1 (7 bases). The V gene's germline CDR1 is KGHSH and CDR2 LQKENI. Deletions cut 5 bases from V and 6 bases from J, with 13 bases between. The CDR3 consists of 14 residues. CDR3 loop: CASSYAGQPGELFF. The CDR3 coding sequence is TGTGCCAGCTCATACGCGGGACAGCCCGGGGAGCTGTTTTTT.

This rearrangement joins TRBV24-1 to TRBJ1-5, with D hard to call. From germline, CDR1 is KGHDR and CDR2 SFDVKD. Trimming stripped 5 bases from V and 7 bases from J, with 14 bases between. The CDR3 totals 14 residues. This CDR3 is CATSVNSDSQPQHF. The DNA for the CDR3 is TGTGCCACCAGTGTCAACTCGGACTCGCAGCCCCAGCATTTT.

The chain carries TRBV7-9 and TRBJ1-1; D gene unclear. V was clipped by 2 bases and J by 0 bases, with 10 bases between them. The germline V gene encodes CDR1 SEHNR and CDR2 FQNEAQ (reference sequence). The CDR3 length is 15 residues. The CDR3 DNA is TGTGCCAGCAGCTTATTTCACACCATGAACACTGAAGCTTTCTTT. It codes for CASSLFHTMNTEAFF.

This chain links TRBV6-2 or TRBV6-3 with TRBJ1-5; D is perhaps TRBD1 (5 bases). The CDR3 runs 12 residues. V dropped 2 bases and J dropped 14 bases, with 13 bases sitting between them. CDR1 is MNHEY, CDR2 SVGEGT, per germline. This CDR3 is CASSYPRGGKHF. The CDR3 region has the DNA TGTGCCAGCAGTTACCCACGGGGGGGGAAGCATTTT.

CDR3 sequence (DNA): TGTGCCAGCAGCCGGACAGGGTTGAGCAATCAGCCCCAGCATTTT. This encodes CASSRTGLSNQPQHF. V usage is TRBV11-2 and J usage is TRBJ1-5; TRBD1 agrees at 8 bases. This CDR3 comprises 15 residues. Germline values: CDR1 SGHAT, CDR2 FQNNGV. V shed 5 bases and J 1 base; nucleotides not matched to a gene: 4.

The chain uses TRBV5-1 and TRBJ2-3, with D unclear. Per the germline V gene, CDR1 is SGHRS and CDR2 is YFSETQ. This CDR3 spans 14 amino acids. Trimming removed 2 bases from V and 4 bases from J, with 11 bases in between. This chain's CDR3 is CASSFGQQADTQYF. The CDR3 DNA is TGCGCCAGCAGCTTTGGTCAGCAGGCAGATACGCAGTATTTT.

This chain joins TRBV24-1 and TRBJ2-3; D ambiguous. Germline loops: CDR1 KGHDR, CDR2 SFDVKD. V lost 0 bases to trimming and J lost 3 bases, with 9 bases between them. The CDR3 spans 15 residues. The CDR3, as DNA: TGTGCCACCAGTGATTTGGGGCAGAATACAGATACGCAGTATTTT. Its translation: CATSDLGQNTDTQYF.

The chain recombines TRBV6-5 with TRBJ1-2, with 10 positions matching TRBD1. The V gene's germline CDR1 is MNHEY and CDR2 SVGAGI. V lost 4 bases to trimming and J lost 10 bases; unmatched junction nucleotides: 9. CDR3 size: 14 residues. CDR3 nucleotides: TGTGCCAGCAGTTCTCCGGGACAGGGGCTGTTCTACACCTTC. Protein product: CASSSPGQGLFYTF.

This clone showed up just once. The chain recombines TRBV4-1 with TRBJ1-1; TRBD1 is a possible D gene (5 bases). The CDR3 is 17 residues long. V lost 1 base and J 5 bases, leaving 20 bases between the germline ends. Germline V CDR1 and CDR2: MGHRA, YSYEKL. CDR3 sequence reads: CASSQAQLGRRGTEAFF. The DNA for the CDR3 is TGCGCCAGCAGCCAAGCCCAGCTGGGGCGGAGGGGAACTGAAGCTTTCTTT.

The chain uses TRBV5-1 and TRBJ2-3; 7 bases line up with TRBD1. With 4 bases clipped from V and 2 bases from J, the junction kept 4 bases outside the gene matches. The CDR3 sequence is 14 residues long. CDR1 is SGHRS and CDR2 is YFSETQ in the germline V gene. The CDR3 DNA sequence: TGCGCCAGCAGCGGGGGACAGATCACAGATACGCAGTATTTT. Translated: CASSGGQITDTQYF.

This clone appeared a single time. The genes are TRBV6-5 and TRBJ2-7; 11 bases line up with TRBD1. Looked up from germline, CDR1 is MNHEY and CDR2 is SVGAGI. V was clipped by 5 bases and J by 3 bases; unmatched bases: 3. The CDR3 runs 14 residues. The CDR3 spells CASSPDRGHYEQYF. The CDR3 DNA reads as TGTGCCAGCAGTCCGGACAGGGGGCACTACGAGCAGTACTTC.

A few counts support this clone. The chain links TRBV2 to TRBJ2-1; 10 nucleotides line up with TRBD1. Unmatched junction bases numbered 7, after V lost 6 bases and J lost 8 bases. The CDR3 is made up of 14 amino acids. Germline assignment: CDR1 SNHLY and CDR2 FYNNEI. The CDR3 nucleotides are TGTGCCAGCAGGGGGGGACAGGGGCTCGATGAGCAGTTCTTC. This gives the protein CASRGGQGLDEQFF. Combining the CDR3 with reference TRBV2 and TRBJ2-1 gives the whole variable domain EPEVTQTPSHQVTQMGQEVILRCVPISNHLYFYWYRQILGQKVEFLVSFYNNEISEKSEIFDDQFSVERPDGSNFTLKIRSTKLEDSAMYFCASRGGQGLDEQFFGPGTRLTVL.

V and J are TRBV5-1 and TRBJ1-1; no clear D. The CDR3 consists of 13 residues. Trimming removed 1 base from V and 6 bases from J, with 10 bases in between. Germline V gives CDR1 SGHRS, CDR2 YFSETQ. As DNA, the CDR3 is TGCGCCAGCAGCTTGACGGGAATCGCTGAAGCTTTCTTT. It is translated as CASSLTGIAEAFF. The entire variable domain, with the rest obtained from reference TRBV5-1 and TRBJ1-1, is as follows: KAGVTQTPRYLIKTRGQQVTLSCSPISGHRSVSWYQQTPGQGLQFLFEYFSETQRNKGNFPGRFSGRQFSNSRSEMNVSTLELGDSALYLCASSLTGIAEAFFGQGTRLTVV.

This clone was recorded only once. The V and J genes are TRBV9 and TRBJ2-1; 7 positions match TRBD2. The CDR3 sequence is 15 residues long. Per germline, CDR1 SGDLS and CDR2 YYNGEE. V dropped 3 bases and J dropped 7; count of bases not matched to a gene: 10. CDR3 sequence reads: CASSGSGASSNEQFF. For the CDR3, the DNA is TGTGCCAGCAGCGGAAGCGGGGCCTCCTCAAATGAGCAGTTCTTC. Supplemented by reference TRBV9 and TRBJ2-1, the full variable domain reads DSGVTQTPKHLITATGQRVTLRCSPRSGDLSVYWYQQSLDQGLQFLIQYYNGEERAKGNILERFSAQQFPDLHSELNLSSLELGDSALYFCASSGSGASSNEQFFGPGTRLTVL.